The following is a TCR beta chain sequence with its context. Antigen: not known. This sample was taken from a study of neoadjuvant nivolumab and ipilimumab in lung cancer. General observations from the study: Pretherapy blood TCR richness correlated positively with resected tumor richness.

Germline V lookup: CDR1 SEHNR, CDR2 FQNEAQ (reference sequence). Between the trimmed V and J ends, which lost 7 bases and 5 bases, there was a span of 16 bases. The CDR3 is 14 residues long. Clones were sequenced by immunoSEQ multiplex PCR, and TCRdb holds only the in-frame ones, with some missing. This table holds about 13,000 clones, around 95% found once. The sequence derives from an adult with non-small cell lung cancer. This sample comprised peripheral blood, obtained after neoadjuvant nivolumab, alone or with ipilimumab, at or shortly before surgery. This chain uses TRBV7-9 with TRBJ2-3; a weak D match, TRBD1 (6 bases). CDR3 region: CASIDRYWKDTQYF. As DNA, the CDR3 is TGTGCCAGCATCGACAGGTATTGGAAAGATACGCAGTATTTT.